This T cell receptor (beta chain) was retrieved from a study of T cell repertoires in cytomegalovirus infection. Study details: TCR beta signatures that were public indicated CMV infection and matching HLA type.

TCRdb reprocessed the reads with MiXCR, giving one entry per CDR3 protein. In the table there are about 130,000 distinct CDR3 sequences, 20% to 30% of which are singletons. Study-wide points: Within the response measured ex vivo, HLA-C-restricted CMV-specific TCR beta clonotypes were dominant. Cumulative frequency of public TCR beta families picked out carriers of CMV plus the relevant HLA.

This clonotype came up a few times. The antigen remains undetermined. Input material: PBMCs, sequenced either directly or after in vitro stimulation (not recorded which). The sequence was collected from a human donor in good health (CMV status not recorded). Some clones in this sample may be carry-over from other donors' samples.

CDR3 in DNA: TGTGCCAGTCGCCTAGACGGCACCGGGGAGCTGTTTTTT. This sequence encodes CASRLDGTGELFF. J is TRBJ2-2 and V is TRBV19; D unresolved. V was cut by 8 bases and J by 4 bases, with 11 bases left in between. Germline V lookup: CDR1 LNHDA, CDR2 SQIVND (reference sequence). The CDR3 is made up of 13 amino acids.